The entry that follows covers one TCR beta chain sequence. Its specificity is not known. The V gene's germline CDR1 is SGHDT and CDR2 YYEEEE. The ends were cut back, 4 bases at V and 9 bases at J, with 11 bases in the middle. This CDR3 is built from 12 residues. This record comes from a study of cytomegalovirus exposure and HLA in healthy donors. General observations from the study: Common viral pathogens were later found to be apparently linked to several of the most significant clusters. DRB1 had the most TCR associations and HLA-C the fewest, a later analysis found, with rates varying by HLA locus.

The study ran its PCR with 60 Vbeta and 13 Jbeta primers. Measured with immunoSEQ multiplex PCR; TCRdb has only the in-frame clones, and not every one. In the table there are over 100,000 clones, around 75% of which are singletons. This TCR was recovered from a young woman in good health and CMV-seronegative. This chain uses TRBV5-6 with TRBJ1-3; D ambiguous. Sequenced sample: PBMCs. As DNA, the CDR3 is TGTGCCAGCAGCATTTACGGAGGCACCATATATTTT. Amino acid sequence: CASSIYGGTIYF. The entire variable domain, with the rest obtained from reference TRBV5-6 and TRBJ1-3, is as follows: DAGVTQSPTHLIKTRGQQVTLRCSPKSGHDTVSWYQQALGQGPQFIFQYYEEEERQRGNFPDRFSGHQFPNYSSELNVNALLLGDSALYLCASSIYGGTIYFGEGSWLTVV.